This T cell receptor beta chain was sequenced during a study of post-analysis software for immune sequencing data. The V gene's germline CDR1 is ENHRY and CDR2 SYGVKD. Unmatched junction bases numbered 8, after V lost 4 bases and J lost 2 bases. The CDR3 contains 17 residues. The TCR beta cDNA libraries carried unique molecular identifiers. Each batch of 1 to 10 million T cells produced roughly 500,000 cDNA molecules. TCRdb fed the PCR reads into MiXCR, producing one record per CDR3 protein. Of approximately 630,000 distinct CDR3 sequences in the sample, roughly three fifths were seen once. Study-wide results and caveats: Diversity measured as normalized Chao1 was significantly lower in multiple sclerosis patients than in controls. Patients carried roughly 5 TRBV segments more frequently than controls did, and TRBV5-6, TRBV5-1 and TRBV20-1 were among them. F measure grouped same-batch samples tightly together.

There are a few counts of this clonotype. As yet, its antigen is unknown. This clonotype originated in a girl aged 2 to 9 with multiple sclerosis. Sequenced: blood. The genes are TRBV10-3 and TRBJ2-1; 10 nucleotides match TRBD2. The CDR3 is CAISARSGRTTYNEQFF. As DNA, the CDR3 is TGTGCCATCAGTGCTCGTAGCGGGAGGACGACCTACAATGAGCAGTTCTTC.